This is a list of T cell receptor beta chains from one sample in a study of cytomegalovirus exposure and HLA in healthy donors. The protocol was immunoSEQ multiplex PCR, while the TCRdb copy is restricted to in-frame clones and leaves out a portion. The sample consists of under 200,000 clones, about three quarters of them appearing once. Sequencing was carried out using PBMCs. These receptors were taken from a man aged 45-65 years in good health and CMV-seropositive. CDR3s include the opening cysteine and the closing phenylalanine or tryptophan. The D gene is left open where the match is weak. Rows give clone size only sometimes, using once, few, many, or a class for an expanded clone.

d_gene	abundance	v_gene	j_gene	CDR3nt	CDR3aa
TRBD2	.	TRBV6-1	TRBJ2-7	TGTGCCAGCAGTCATGAGCGGGGGGTCCTCTACGAGCAGTACTTC	CASSHERGVLYEQYF
TRBD1	.	TRBV19	TRBJ1-1	TGTGCCAGTAGTGTCACCGGGACAGGGGTGACTGAAGCTTTCTTT	CASSVTGTGVTEAFF
.	.	TRBV28	TRBJ2-2	TGTGCCAGCAGTGGGCGTTCCGGGGAGCTGTTTTTT	CASSGRSGELFF
.	.	TRBV6-5	TRBJ2-6	TGTGCCAGCAGCTTCGACAGCTCTGGGGCCAACGTCCTGACTTTC	CASSFDSSGANVLTF
.	few	TRBV6-5	TRBJ1-1	TGTGCCAGCAGTTCCGGGAACACTGAAGCTTTCTTT	CASSSGNTEAFF
TRBD2	.	TRBV2	TRBJ2-5	TGTGCCAGCACCCGGGGACTAGTCCAAGAGACCCAGTACTTC	CASTRGLVQETQYF
.	.	TRBV12-1	TRBJ2-5	TGTGCCAGCAGCTCCCTGTACGGGGTCCGGGAGACCCAGTACTTC	CASSSLYGVRETQYF
TRBD1	.	TRBV5-4	TRBJ1-1	TGTGCCAGCAGCTTGTCGTATCGGACAGGGGAGGCTGAAGCTTTCTTT	CASSLSYRTGEAEAFF
.	.	TRBV18	TRBJ1-3	TGTGCCAGCTCACCCTACTCTGGAAACACCATATATTTT	CASSPYSGNTIYF
TRBD1	few	TRBV5-4	TRBJ2-5	TGTGCCAGCAGCGCCGGGACAGCCCAGATCCAAGAGACCCAGTACTTC	CASSAGTAQIQETQYF
.	.	TRBV9	TRBJ2-5	TGTGCCAGCAGCGTTCGGGACAACAGAGAGACCCAGTACTTC	CASSVRDNRETQYF
.	.	TRBV7-2	TRBJ1-1	TGTGCCAGCATCATCAGGGGCGGAGACACTGAAGCTTTCTTT	CASIIRGGDTEAFF
.	.	TRBV27	TRBJ2-7	TGTGCCAGCAAATCAGGAGACAGTTCCTACGAGCAGTACTTC	CASKSGDSSYEQYF
.	few	TRBV6-6	TRBJ2-7	TGTGCCAGCAGTTACAGGAGGGACGAGCAGTACTTC	CASSYRRDEQYF
.	.	TRBV28	TRBJ1-1	TGTGCCAGCAGTTTCTCAGGGAACACTGAAGCTTTCTTT	CASSFSGNTEAFF
TRBD1	.	TRBV28	TRBJ1-3	TGTGCCAGCAGTTTAGGGGGTACAGGGGGAATTGGAAACACCATATATTTT	CASSLGGTGGIGNTIYF
.	.	TRBV6-5	TRBJ1-1	TGTGCCAGCATTTTAAACGTCGCTAGTTCGGAAGCTTTCTTT	CASILNVASSEAFF
.	.	TRBV6-5	TRBJ1-2	TGTGCCAGCAGTTTATCCCCACAGGGACCCTCATATGGCTACACCTTC	CASSLSPQGPSYGYTF
.	.	TRBV28	TRBJ1-2	TGTGCCAGCAGTTTAGGAGGTCGGCCGAAAGCTAACTATGGCTACACCTTC	CASSLGGRPKANYGYTF
TRBD1	few	TRBV2	TRBJ1-2	TGTGCCCTCTATATCCGGGACAGGGATACCTATGGCTACACCTTC	CALYIRDRDTYGYTF
TRBD1	.	TRBV7-9	TRBJ1-6	TGTTCCAGCAGCCCACCGGGACAGGGGGTGGATAGCTCACCCCTCCACTTT	CSSSPPGQGVDSSPLHF
.	.	TRBV18	TRBJ1-1	TGTGCCAGCTCACCGGGGGGGCCTAACACTGAAGCTTTCTTT	CASSPGGPNTEAFF
TRBD2	few	TRBV5-4	TRBJ2-1	TGTGCCAGCAGCTTGGGGGCCCAGCGGGGGGGCAGTAACGATGAGCAGTTCTTC	CASSLGAQRGGSNDEQFF
.	.	TRBV6-5	TRBJ2-7	TGTGCCAGCAGTTACCGCGGGGACCAGTACTTC	CASSYRGDQYF
.	.	TRBV11-2	TRBJ1-2	TGTGCCAGCAGCTTAGACAGGGAGGGAGGCTACACCTTC	CASSLDREGGYTF
.	.	TRBV7-9	TRBJ1-1	TGTGCCTCAACAATGAACACTGAAGCTTTCTTT	CASTMNTEAFF
.	.	TRBV5-6	TRBJ1-3	TGTGCCAGCAGCAAGGGACTCTTCTCTGGAAACACCATATATTTT	CASSKGLFSGNTIYF
TRBD1	.	TRBV7-6	TRBJ2-1	TGTGCCAGCAGCAACCGGGACAGGGGTATTAAGATATACAATGAGCAGTTCTTC	CASSNRDRGIKIYNEQFF
.	.	TRBV7-2	TRBJ1-2	TGTGCCAGCAGCCCCGGGGGGGGAGGCAGGAGGCGGTGGAACTATGGCTACACCTTC	CASSPGGGGRRRWNYGYTF
.	once	TRBV28	TRBJ2-1	TGTGCCAGCAGTGGCGCTGCAGGTGTCTCCTACAATGAGCAGTTCTTC	CASSGAAGVSYNEQFF
TRBD1	.	TRBV28	TRBJ1-1	TGTGCCAGCAGTTACGGGACAGCGAACACTGAAGCTTTCTTT	CASSYGTANTEAFF
TRBD1	.	TRBV28	TRBJ1-3	TGTGCCAGCAGTTTATTCTCCGACAGGGGGCCTGGAAACACCATATATTTT	CASSLFSDRGPGNTIYF
TRBD1	.	TRBV7-9	TRBJ1-5	TGTGCCAGCAGTTTAGGACAGGGGGCGTTTCAGCCCCAGCATTTT	CASSLGQGAFQPQHF
TRBD1	.	TRBV2	TRBJ1-1	TGTGCCAGCACCCAACAGGGGTCGATGAACACTGAAGCTTTCTTT	CASTQQGSMNTEAFF
.	.	TRBV27	TRBJ2-2	TGTGCCAGCAGGTTGACTCCGAACACCGGGGAGCTGTTTTTT	CASRLTPNTGELFF
TRBD1	few	TRBV19	TRBJ1-2	TGTGCCAGTAGGGACCCGGGACAGGGCGGCGGGTATGGCTACACCTTC	CASRDPGQGGGYGYTF
.	.	TRBV6-6	TRBJ1-1	TGTGCCAGCAGTTACAGGCAGGGGATGGAAGCTTTCTTT	CASSYRQGMEAFF
TRBD1	.	TRBV19	TRBJ1-1	TGTGCCAGTAGTATAGTGGGCAGGGGGTACACTGAAGCTTTCTTT	CASSIVGRGYTEAFF
TRBD1	.	TRBV19	TRBJ1-1	TGTGCCAGTAGCCAACAGGGGGCGCGCACTGAAGCTTTCTTT	CASSQQGARTEAFF
.	.	TRBV7-3	TRBJ2-1	TGTGCCAGCAGCTCCGACAGGCGCTCCTACAATGAGCAGTTCTTC	CASSSDRRSYNEQFF
.	.	TRBV19	TRBJ2-3	TGTGCCAGTAGTACTGCAGGGGGCACAGATACGCAGTATTTT	CASSTAGGTDTQYF
.	.	TRBV18	TRBJ1-2	TGTGCCAGCTCACCTTGGCTGCTTCGGGGGGACTATGGCTACACCTTC	CASSPWLLRGDYGYTF
.	few	TRBV27	TRBJ1-1	TGTGCCAGCAGTTTATCGGGGCCCACTGAAGCTTTCTTT	CASSLSGPTEAFF
.	.	TRBV28	TRBJ1-6	TGTGCCAGCAGTTTAAGGCAGGTTTATAATTCACCCCTCCACTTT	CASSLRQVYNSPLHF
TRBD2	.	TRBV10-3	TRBJ2-3	TGTGCCATCAGGCCTAGCGGGGGCAATACGCAGTATTTT	CAIRPSGGNTQYF
TRBD1	.	TRBV7-9	TRBJ1-1	TGTGCCAGCAGCTCGCAGGGGGCTTGGAACACTGAAGCTTTCTTT	CASSSQGAWNTEAFF
.	.	TRBV9	TRBJ2-7	TGTGCCAGCAGCCCTCGGACGGGAACCGGCGAGCAGTACTTC	CASSPRTGTGEQYF
.	.	TRBV10-3	TRBJ2-7	TGTGCCACGGGGACACCAACCTACGAGCAGTACTTC	CATGTPTYEQYF
TRBD1	.	TRBV2	TRBJ1-2	TGTGCCAGGGGACCCGGGACAGGGGTTGGCTACACCTTC	CARGPGTGVGYTF
.	.	TRBV6-6	TRBJ1-5	TGTGCCAGCAGTCAGGGTTTAGTGCAGCCCCAGCATTTT	CASSQGLVQPQHF
TRBD1	.	TRBV7-9	TRBJ2-5	TGTGCCAGCAGCCCAACCGGGACAGGGGGCGGAGAGACCCAGTACTTC	CASSPTGTGGGETQYF
TRBD1	few	TRBV18	TRBJ1-6	TGTGCCAGCTCACTTGGGACAGGCGCTACTAATTCACCCCTCCACTTT	CASSLGTGATNSPLHF
.	.	TRBV4-1	TRBJ2-5	TGCGCCAGCAGCCGTCAACCGACGGGGGAGACCCAGTACTTC	CASSRQPTGETQYF
.	.	TRBV27	TRBJ2-3	TGTGCCAGCACCTTCCACTCCCCCCCAGATACGCAGTATTTT	CASTFHSPPDTQYF